The clone carrying this TCR beta chain was counted at least ten times. This entry comes from a study of human T cells and chemical hapten exposure. As for the study in general: Weekly diphenylcyclopropenone doses were given to patients' scalps across the approximately 22-week study. Patch tests put 0.01% DPC on the upper back, read at 6 days.

The sample's time point: patch test 2, 6 weeks after DPC sensitization. Treatment indicated: therapeutic diphenylcyclopropenone sensitization with weekly scalp DPC. Unfractionated whole blood served as the source for total RNA extraction. The length of the CDR3 is 17 residues. Trimming removed 4 bases from V and 4 bases from J; junction bases left unmatched: 12. Germline V CDR1 and CDR2: SGHDT, YYEEEE. TCRdb called the RACE reads again in MiXCR, with one record for every CDR3 protein. The data contain 350,000 to 400,000 distinct CDR3 sequences, over 6% of them singletons. Sequencing used whole blood, obtained in connection with sensitization to the hapten diphenylcyclopropenone (DPC). The V and J genes are TRBV5-6 and TRBJ1-2, with TRBD1 identical over 11 bases. The sequence was obtained from a woman between 18 and 30 years old with alopecia areata. Some clones in this sample may be carry-over from other donors' samples. This CDR3 reads CASSPRTGGQGFYGYTF. CDR3 nucleotide sequence: TGTGCCAGCAGCCCGCGGACAGGGGGCCAGGGGTTCTATGGCTACACCTTC.